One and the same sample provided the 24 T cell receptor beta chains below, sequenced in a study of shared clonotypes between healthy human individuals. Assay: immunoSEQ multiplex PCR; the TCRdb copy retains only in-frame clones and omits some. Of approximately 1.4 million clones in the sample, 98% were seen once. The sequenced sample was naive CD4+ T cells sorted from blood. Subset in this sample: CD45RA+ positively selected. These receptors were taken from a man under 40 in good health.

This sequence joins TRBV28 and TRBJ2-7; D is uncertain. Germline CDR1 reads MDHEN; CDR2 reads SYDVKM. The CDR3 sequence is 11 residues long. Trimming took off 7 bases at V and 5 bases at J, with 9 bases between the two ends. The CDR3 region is CASNWFHEQYF. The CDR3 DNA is TGTGCCAGCAATTGGTTCCACGAGCAGTACTTC.

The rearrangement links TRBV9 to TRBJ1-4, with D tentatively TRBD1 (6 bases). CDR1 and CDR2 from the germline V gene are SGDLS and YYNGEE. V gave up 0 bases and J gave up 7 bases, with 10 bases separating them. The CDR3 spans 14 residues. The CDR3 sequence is CASSVGRGGEKLFF. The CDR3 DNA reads TGTGCCAGCAGCGTAGGCAGGGGAGGTGAAAAACTGTTTTTT.

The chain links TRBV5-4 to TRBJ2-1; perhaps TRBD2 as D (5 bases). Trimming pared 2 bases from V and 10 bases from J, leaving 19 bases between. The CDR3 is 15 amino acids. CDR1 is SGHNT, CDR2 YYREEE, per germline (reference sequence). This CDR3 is CASSLTQDSSREQFF. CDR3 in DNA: TGTGCCAGCAGCTTAACCCAGGACTCTTCAAGAGAGCAGTTCTTC.

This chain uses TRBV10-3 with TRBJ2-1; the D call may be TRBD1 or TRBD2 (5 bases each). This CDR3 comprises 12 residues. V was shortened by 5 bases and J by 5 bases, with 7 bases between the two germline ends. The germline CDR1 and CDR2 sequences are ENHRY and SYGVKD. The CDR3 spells CAISRGNNEQFF. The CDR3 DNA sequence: TGTGCCATCAGTCGGGGCAACAATGAGCAGTTCTTC.

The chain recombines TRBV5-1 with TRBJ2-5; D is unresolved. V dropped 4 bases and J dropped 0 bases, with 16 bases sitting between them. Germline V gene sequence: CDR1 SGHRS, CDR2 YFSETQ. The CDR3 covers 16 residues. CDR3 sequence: CASSVVVPPHQETQYF. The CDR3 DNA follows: TGCGCCAGCAGCGTGGTAGTGCCCCCCCACCAAGAGACCCAGTACTTC. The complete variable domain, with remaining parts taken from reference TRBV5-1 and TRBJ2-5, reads KAGVTQTPRYLIKTRGQQVTLSCSPISGHRSVSWYQQTPGQGLQFLFEYFSETQRNKGNFPGRFSGRQFSNSRSEMNVSTLELGDSALYLCASSVVVPPHQETQYFGPGTRLLVL.

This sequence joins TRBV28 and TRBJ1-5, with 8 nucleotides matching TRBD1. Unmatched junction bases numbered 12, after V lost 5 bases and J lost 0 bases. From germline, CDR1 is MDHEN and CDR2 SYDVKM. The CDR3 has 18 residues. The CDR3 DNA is TGTGCCAGCAGTGCTCATCCCGGGACAGGATATAGCAATCAGCCCCAGCATTTT. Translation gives CASSAHPGTGYSNQPQHF. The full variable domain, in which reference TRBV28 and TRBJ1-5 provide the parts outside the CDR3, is DVKVTQSSRYLVKRTGEKVFLECVQDMDHENMFWYRQDPGLGLRLIYFSYDVKMKEKGDIPEGYSVSREKKERFSLILESASTNQTSMYLCASSAHPGTGYSNQPQHFGDGTRLSIL.

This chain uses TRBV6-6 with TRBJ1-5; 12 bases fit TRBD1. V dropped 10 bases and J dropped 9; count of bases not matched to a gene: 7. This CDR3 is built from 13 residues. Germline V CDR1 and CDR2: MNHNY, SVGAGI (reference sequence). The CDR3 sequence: CATSGTGGSPQHF. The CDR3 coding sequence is TGTGCCACCTCCGGGACAGGGGGCTCGCCCCAGCATTTT.

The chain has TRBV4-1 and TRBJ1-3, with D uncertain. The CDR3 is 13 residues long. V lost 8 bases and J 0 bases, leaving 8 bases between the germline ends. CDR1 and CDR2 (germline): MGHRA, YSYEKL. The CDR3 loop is CASRQSSGNTIYF. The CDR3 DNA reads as TGCGCCAGCCGACAAAGCTCTGGAAACACCATATATTTT.

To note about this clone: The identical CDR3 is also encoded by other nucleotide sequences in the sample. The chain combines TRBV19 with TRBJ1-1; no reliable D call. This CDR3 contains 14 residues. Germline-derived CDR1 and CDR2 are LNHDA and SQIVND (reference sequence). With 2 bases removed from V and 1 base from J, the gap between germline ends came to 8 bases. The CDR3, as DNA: TGTGCCAGTAGTATACGTCCCTCGAACACTGAAGCTTTCTTT. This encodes CASSIRPSNTEAFF. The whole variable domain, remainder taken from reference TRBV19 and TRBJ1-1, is DGGITQSPKYLFRKEGQNVTLSCEQNLNHDAMYWYRQDPGQGLRLIYYSQIVNDFQKGDIAEGYSVSREKKESFPLTVTSAQKNPTAFYLCASSIRPSNTEAFFGQGTRLTVV.

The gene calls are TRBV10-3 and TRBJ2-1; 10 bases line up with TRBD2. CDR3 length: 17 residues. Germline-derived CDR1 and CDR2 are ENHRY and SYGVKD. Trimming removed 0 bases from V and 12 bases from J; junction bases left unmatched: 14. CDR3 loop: CAISESAQNRTSGLQFF. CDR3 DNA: TGTGCCATCAGTGAGTCGGCACAGAACCGGACTAGCGGTTTGCAGTTCTTC.

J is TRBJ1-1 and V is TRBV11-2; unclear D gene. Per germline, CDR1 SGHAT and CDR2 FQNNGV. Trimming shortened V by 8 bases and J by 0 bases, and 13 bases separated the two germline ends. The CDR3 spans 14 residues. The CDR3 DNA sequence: TGTGCCAGCCTCCGGGCAGACCTGAACACTGAAGCTTTCTTT. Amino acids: CASLRADLNTEAFF.

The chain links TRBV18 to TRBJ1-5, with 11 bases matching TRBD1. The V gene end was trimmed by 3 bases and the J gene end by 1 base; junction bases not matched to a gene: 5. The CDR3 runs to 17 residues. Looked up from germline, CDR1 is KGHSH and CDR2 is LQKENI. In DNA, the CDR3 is TGTGCCAGCTCACCGCGGACAGGGGGCCTAAGCAATCAGCCCCAGCATTTT. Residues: CASSPRTGGLSNQPQHF.

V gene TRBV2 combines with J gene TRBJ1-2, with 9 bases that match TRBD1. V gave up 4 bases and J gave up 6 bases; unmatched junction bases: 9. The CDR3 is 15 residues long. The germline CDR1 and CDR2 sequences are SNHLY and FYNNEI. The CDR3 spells CASSGLDRGVNGYTF. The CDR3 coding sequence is TGTGCCAGCAGTGGGCTGGACAGGGGTGTTAATGGCTACACCTTC.

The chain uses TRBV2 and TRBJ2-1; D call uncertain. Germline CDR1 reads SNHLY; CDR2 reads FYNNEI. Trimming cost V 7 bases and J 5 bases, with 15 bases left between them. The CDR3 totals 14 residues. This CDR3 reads CASMRLTNDNEQFF. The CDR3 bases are TGTGCCAGCATGCGGCTGACAAACGACAATGAGCAGTTCTTC.

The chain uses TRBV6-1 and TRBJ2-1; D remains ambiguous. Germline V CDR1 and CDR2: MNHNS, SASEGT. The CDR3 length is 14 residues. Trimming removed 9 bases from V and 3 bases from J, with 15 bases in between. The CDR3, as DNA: TGTGCCAGTCTTATCGGGCAGAACTACAATGAGCAGTTCTTC. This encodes CASLIGQNYNEQFF.

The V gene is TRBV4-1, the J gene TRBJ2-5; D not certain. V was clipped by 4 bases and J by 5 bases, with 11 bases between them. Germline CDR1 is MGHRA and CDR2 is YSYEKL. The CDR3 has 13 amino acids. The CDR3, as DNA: TGCGCCAGCAGCCTCGGTAGATTGGAGACCCAGTACTTC. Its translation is CASSLGRLETQYF.

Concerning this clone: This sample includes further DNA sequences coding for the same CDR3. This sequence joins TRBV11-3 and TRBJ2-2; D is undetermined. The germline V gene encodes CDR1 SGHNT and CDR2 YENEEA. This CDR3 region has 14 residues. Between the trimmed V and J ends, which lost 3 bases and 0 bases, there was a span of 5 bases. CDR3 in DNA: TGTGCCAGCAGCTTGGGGACGAACACCGGGGAGCTGTTTTTT. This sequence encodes CASSLGTNTGELFF.

This CDR3 reads CASSFHGTGYNEQFF. Here the CDR3 DNA reads TGTGCCAGCAGCTTTCACGGGACCGGGTACAATGAGCAGTTCTTC. The chain links TRBV7-9 to TRBJ2-1; D is tentatively TRBD1 or TRBD2 (5 bases each). With 3 bases removed from V and 4 bases from J, the gap between germline ends came to 13 bases. Looked up from germline, CDR1 is SEHNR and CDR2 is FQNEAQ (reference sequence). The CDR3 spans 15 residues.

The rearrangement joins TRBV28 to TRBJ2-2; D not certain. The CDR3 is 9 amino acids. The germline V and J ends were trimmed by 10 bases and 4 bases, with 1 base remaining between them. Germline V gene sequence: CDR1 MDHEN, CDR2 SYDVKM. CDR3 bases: TGTGCCACCACCGGGGAGCTGTTTTTT. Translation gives CATTGELFF.

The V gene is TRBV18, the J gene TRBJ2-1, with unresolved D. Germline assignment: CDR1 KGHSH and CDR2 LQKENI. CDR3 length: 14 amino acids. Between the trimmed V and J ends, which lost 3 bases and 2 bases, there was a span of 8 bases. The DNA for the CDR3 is TGTGCCAGCTCACCGGGAATCACCTACAATGAGCAGTTCTTC. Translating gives CASSPGITYNEQFF.

For the CDR3, the DNA is TGCAGCGTTGGTTTACTAGCGGGAGGGTTCGAGCAGTACTTC. This gives the protein CSVGLLAGGFEQYF. The chain couples TRBV29-1 to TRBJ2-7; 13 bases line up with TRBD2. After removal of 4 bases from V and 6 bases from J, the junction contained 6 bases not matched to a gene. The length of the CDR3 is 14 residues. The germline V gene has CDR1 SQVTM and CDR2 ANQGSEA.

This CDR3 reads CASSLVLGRDYGYTF. The CDR3 DNA reads TGTGCCAGCAGCTTAGTCTTGGGGAGGGACTATGGCTACACCTTC. This chain joins TRBV13 and TRBJ1-2; D call uncertain. There are 15 residues in the CDR3. CDR1 is PRHDT, CDR2 FYEKMQ, per germline (reference sequence). Trimming stripped 1 base from V and 3 bases from J, with 12 bases between.

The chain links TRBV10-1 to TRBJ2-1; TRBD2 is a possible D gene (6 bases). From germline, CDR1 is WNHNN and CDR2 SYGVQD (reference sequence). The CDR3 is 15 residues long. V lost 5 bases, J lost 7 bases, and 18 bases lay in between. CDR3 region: CASSSGTLEGNEQFF. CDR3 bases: TGCGCCAGCAGTTCCGGGACTCTTGAGGGTAATGAGCAGTTCTTC.

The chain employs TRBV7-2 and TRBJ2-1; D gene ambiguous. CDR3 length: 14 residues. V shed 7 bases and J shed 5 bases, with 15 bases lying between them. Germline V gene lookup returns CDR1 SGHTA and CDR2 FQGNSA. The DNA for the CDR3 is TGTGCCAGCACTTCCGACTGGGTTCACAATGAGCAGTTCTTC. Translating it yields CASTSDWVHNEQFF.